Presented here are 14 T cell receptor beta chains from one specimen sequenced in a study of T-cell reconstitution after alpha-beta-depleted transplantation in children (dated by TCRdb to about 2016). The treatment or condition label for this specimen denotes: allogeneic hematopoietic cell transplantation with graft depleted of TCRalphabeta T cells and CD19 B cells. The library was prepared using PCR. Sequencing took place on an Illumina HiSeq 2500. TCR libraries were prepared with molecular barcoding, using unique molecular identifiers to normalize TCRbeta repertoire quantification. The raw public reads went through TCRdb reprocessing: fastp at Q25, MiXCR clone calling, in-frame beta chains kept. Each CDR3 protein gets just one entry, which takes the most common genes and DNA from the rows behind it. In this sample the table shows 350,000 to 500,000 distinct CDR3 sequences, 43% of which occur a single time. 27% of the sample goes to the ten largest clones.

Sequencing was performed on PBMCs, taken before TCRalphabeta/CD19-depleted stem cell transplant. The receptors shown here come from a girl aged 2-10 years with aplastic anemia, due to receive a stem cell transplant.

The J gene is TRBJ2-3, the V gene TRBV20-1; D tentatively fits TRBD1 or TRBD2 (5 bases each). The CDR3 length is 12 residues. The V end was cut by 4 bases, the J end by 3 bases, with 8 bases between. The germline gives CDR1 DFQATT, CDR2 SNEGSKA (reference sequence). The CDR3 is CSAKRGTDTQYF. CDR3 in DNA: TGCAGTGCTAAGAGGGGTACAGATACGCAGTATTTT.

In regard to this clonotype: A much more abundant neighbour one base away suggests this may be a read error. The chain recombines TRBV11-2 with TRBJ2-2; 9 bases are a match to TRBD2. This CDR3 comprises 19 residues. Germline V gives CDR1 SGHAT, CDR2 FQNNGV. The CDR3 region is CDSSLAVRASGVNTGELFF. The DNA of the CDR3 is TGTGACAGCAGCTTAGCTGTAAGGGCTAGCGGGGTGAACACCGGGGAGCTGTTTTTT.

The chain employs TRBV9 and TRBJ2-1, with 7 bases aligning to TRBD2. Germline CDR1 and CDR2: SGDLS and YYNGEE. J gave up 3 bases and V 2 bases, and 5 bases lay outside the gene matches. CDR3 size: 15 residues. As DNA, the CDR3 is TGTGCCAGCAGCGTCTCGGGAGGCGACTACAATGAGCAGTTCTTC. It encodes CASSVSGGDYNEQFF.

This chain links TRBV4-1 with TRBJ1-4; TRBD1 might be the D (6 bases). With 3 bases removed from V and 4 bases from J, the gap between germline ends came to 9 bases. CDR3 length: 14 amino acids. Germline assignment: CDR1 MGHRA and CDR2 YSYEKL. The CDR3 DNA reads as TGCGCCAGCAGCCAGACAGGAGTTAATGAAAAACTGTTTTTT. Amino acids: CASSQTGVNEKLFF.

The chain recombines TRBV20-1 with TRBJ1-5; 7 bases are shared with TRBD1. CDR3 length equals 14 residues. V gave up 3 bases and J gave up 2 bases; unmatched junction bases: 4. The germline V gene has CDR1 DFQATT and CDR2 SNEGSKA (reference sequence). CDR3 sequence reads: CSARTGRGNQPQHF. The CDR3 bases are TGCAGTGCTAGGACAGGGCGAGGCAATCAGCCCCAGCATTTT.

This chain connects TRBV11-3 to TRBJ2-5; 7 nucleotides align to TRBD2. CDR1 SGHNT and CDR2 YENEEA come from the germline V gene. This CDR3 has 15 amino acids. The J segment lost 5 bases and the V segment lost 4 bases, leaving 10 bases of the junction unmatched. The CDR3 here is CASSSRGWGGETQYF. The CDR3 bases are TGTGCCAGCAGCTCCCGTGGGTGGGGAGGGGAGACCCAGTACTTC.

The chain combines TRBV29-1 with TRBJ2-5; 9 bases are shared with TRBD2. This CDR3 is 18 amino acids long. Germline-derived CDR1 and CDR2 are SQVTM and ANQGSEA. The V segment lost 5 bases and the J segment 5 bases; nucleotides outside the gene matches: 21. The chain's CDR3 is CSVRPSVRSRGGSETQYF. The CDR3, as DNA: TGCAGCGTTCGTCCATCTGTTCGATCGCGGGGGGGATCGGAGACCCAGTACTTC.

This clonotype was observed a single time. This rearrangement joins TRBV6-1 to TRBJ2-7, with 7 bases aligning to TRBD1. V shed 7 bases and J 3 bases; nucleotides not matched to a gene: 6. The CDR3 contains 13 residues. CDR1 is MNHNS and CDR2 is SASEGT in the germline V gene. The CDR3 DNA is TGTGCCAGCAAGAGGGGGCAGGGCTACGAGCAGTACTTC. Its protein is CASKRGQGYEQYF.

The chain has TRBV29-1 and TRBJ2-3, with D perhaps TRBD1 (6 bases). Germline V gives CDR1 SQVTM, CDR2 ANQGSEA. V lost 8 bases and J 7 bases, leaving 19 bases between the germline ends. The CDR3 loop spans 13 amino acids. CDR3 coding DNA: TGCAGCTTAACAGGGAATGCCGAGAATACGCAGTATTTT. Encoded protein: CSLTGNAENTQYF.

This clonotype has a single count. The CDR3 region has the DNA TGTGCCAGCAGTTATGGGGTCACCTACGAGCAGTACTTC. This encodes CASSYGVTYEQYF. This chain links TRBV6-5 with TRBJ2-7; D uncertain. Between the trimmed V and J ends, which lost 3 bases and 2 bases, there was a span of 8 bases. Germline-derived CDR1 and CDR2 are MNHEY and SVGAGI. The CDR3 sequence is 13 residues long.

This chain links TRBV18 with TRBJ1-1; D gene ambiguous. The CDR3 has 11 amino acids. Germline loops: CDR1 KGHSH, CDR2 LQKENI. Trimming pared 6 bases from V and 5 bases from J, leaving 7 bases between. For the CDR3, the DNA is TGTGCCAGCTCGACCGGGACTGAAGCTTTCTTT. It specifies CASSTGTEAFF.

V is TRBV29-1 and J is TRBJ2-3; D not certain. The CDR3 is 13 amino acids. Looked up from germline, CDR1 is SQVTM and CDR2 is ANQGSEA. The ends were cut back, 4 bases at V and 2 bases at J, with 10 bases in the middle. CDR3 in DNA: TGCAGCGTTGTAAGACAAAACACAGATACGCAGTATTTT. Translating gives CSVVRQNTDTQYF.

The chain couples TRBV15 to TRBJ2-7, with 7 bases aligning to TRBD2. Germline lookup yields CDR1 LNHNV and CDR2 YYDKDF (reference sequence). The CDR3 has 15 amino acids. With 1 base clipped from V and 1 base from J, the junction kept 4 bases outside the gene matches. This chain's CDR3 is CATSRGASGSYEQYF. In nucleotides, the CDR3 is TGTGCCACCAGCAGAGGGGCTAGCGGTTCCTACGAGCAGTACTTC.

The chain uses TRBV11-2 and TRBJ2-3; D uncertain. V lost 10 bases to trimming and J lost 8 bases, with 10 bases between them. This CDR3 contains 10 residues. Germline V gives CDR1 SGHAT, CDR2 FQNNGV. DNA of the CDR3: TGTGCCACTCCAACGGCTACGCAGTATTTT. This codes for CATPTATQYF.